This TCR beta chain was found in a study of response to subunit inactivated influenza vaccine. General study findings and limits: Each seasonal flu vaccination may recruit only limited new T cells, authors suggested.

Trimming took 5 bases from V and 5 from J; bases not matched to a gene: 5. Germline CDR1 is SGHDT and CDR2 is YYEEEE. The CDR3 has 14 residues. A few counts support this clonotype. As yet, its antigen is unknown. Each CDR3 protein is one row after TCRdb ran MiXCR on the RT-PCR reads. The sample holds hundreds of thousands of distinct CDR3 sequences; 25% are singletons and the top ten take 1.5% to 2%. This clonotype was sampled from a man aged 50 to 59 who received an inactivated influenza vaccine. The specimen was CD4+ T cells sorted from PBMCs, collected roughly 5 days after vaccination. The gene calls are TRBV5-6 and TRBJ2-2; 8 bases line up with TRBD2. The CDR3, as DNA: TGTGCCAGCAGTTCACGGGAGGGGACCGGGGAGCTGTTTTTT. Protein product: CASSSREGTGELFF.